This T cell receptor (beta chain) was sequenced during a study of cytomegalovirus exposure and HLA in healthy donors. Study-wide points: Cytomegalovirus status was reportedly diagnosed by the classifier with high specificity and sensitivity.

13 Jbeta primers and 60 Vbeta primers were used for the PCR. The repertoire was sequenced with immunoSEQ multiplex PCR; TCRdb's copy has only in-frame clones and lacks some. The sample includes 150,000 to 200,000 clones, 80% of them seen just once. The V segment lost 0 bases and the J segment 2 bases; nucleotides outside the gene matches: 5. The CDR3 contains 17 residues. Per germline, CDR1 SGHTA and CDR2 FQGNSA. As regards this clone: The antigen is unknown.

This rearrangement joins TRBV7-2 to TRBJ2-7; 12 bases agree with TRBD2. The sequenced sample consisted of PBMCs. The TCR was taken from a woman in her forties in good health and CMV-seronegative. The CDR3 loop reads CASSLARTSGTPYEQYF. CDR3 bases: TGTGCCAGCAGCTTAGCAAGGACTAGCGGGACCCCCTACGAGCAGTACTTC.